Listed below are T cell receptor beta chains from one sample, sequenced in a study of blood T cell repertoires in COVID-19. Clones were sequenced by immunoSEQ multiplex PCR, and TCRdb holds only the in-frame ones, with some missing. Of a few hundred thousand clones listed, 85% to 90% are singletons. The specimen was PBMCs or T cells enriched from blood (not recorded which). The receptors were sampled from a woman aged 25 to 39 who had been exposed to COVID-19. Each CDR3 is given with its conserved first and last residue. A D gene is named only where the DNA matches it firmly. Part of the rows lack a size; the others show once, few, many or a class for expanded clones.

j_gene: TRBJ2-3; v_gene: TRBV12-3/TRBV12-4; d_gene: NA; abundance: NA; CDR3nt: TGTGCTCCCACCCCGGGGTCGACAGATACGCAGTATTTT; CDR3aa: CAPTPGSTDTQYF
j_gene: TRBJ2-2; v_gene: TRBV7-9; d_gene: TRBD1; abundance: NA; CDR3nt: TGTGCCAGCAGCTTATCGGGACAGGGGGCCGGGGAGCTGTTTTTT; CDR3aa: CASSLSGQGAGELFF
j_gene: TRBJ1-2; v_gene: TRBV15; d_gene: NA; abundance: NA; CDR3nt: TGTGCCACCAGCAGAGCGAGGGAGGATTATGGCTACACCTTC; CDR3aa: CATSRAREDYGYTF
j_gene: TRBJ1-1; v_gene: TRBV25-1; d_gene: NA; abundance: NA; CDR3nt: TGTGCCAGCAGTGACGTTAGACAGAACACTGAAGCTTTCTTT; CDR3aa: CASSDVRQNTEAFF
j_gene: TRBJ2-1; v_gene: TRBV11-3; d_gene: NA; abundance: NA; CDR3nt: TGTGCCAGCAGAGAAGGGGGAGGGACGTCCTACAATGAGCAGTTCTTC; CDR3aa: CASREGGGTSYNEQFF
j_gene: TRBJ1-2; v_gene: TRBV19; d_gene: TRBD1; abundance: once; CDR3nt: TGTGCCAGTAGTACTGATCATGGGACAGACTATGGCTACACCTTC; CDR3aa: CASSTDHGTDYGYTF
j_gene: TRBJ1-2; v_gene: TRBV7-8; d_gene: TRBD1; abundance: NA; CDR3nt: TGTGCCAGCAGCCTACGGGGACAGGGGATCTATGGCTACACCTTC; CDR3aa: CASSLRGQGIYGYTF
j_gene: TRBJ1-2; v_gene: TRBV27; d_gene: NA; abundance: NA; CDR3nt: TGTGCCAGCAGGTCCGGACAACCCGGGGGGTATGGCTACACCTTC; CDR3aa: CASRSGQPGGYGYTF
j_gene: TRBJ2-1; v_gene: TRBV7-3; d_gene: TRBD2; abundance: NA; CDR3nt: TGTGCCAGCAGCTTAATCCGGCCCGGGGAGGGCCGGAGACATGAGCAGTTCTTC; CDR3aa: CASSLIRPGEGRRHEQFF
j_gene: TRBJ1-5; v_gene: TRBV23-1; d_gene: NA; abundance: NA; CDR3nt: TGCGCCAGCAGTCAAGTTGCAGGGAAAGGGCAGCCCCAGCATTTT; CDR3aa: CASSQVAGKGQPQHF
j_gene: TRBJ2-7; v_gene: TRBV7-3; d_gene: TRBD1; abundance: NA; CDR3nt: TGTGCCAGCAGCTTACACGGGACAGACTCCCTCTACGAGCAGTACTTC; CDR3aa: CASSLHGTDSLYEQYF
j_gene: TRBJ1-2; v_gene: TRBV29-1; d_gene: NA; abundance: NA; CDR3nt: TGCAGCGTTGGACGGACTGGGAACTATGGCTACACCTTC; CDR3aa: CSVGRTGNYGYTF
j_gene: TRBJ2-3; v_gene: TRBV9; d_gene: TRBD1; abundance: once; CDR3nt: TGTGCCAGCAGCGTGGTGGGACAGGGGTTTGGAGATACGCAGTATTTT; CDR3aa: CASSVVGQGFGDTQYF
j_gene: TRBJ2-3; v_gene: TRBV10-3; d_gene: NA; abundance: NA; CDR3nt: TGTGCCATCAGTGAACAGTCAGATACGCAGTATTTT; CDR3aa: CAISEQSDTQYF
j_gene: TRBJ2-6; v_gene: TRBV28; d_gene: NA; abundance: NA; CDR3nt: TGTGCCAGCAGTTTGACGGGACACCCCTCTGGGGCCAACGTCCTGACTTTC; CDR3aa: CASSLTGHPSGANVLTF
j_gene: TRBJ2-7; v_gene: TRBV6-6; d_gene: TRBD1; abundance: NA; CDR3nt: TGTGCCAGCAGGTCCGGGACAGGGAGCTCCTACGAGCAGTACTTC; CDR3aa: CASRSGTGSSYEQYF
j_gene: TRBJ2-7; v_gene: TRBV27; d_gene: NA; abundance: few; CDR3nt: TGTGCCAGCAGTACTTCATACTCCGCAAGCGGCGAGCAGTACTTC; CDR3aa: CASSTSYSASGEQYF
j_gene: TRBJ2-7; v_gene: TRBV11-2; d_gene: TRBD1; abundance: NA; CDR3nt: TGTGCCAGCAGCTCTAAATTCACCCGGACAGGGTATCCAACCTACGAGCAGTACTTC; CDR3aa: CASSSKFTRTGYPTYEQYF
j_gene: TRBJ2-1; v_gene: TRBV9; d_gene: TRBD2; abundance: once; CDR3nt: TGTGCCAGCAGCCCTACGGGACTACCTTACAATGAGCAGTTCTTC; CDR3aa: CASSPTGLPYNEQFF
j_gene: TRBJ2-7; v_gene: TRBV28; d_gene: TRBD2; abundance: NA; CDR3nt: TGTGCCAGCAGTTTATGGGCGCGAGCGGGAGATGGTTCCTACGAGCAGTACTTC; CDR3aa: CASSLWARAGDGSYEQYF
j_gene: TRBJ2-7; v_gene: TRBV7-9; d_gene: NA; abundance: NA; CDR3nt: TGTGCCAGCAGCTTAGTGGACAGCCTCTACGAGCAGTACTTC; CDR3aa: CASSLVDSLYEQYF
j_gene: TRBJ2-5; v_gene: TRBV7-9; d_gene: NA; abundance: NA; CDR3nt: TGTGCCAGCAGGGTCGGGAGCGGGGAGACCCAGTACTTC; CDR3aa: CASRVGSGETQYF
j_gene: TRBJ1-3; v_gene: TRBV7-2; d_gene: TRBD1; abundance: NA; CDR3nt: TGTGCCAGCAGCCTAGGGGCAGGGGGGTTTGGAAACACCATATATTTT; CDR3aa: CASSLGAGGFGNTIYF
j_gene: TRBJ2-3; v_gene: TRBV21-1; d_gene: NA; abundance: NA; CDR3nt: TGTGCCAGCAGCCAAGGGGGGGACAGGCGGTATTTT; CDR3aa: CASSQGGDRRYF
j_gene: TRBJ1-4; v_gene: TRBV30; d_gene: NA; abundance: NA; CDR3nt: TGTGCCTGGAGTTGGGGCGGAACTAATGAAAAACTGTTTTTT; CDR3aa: CAWSWGGTNEKLFF
j_gene: TRBJ2-1; v_gene: TRBV7-3; d_gene: TRBD2; abundance: once; CDR3nt: TGTGCCAGCAGCTTAGGGCTAGCGGGCGAGCAGTTCTTC; CDR3aa: CASSLGLAGEQFF
j_gene: TRBJ2-5; v_gene: TRBV3-1/TRBV3-2; d_gene: TRBD1; abundance: NA; CDR3nt: TGTGCCAGCAGCCATCTCCGGGACAGCTTACGCGAGACCCAGTACTTC; CDR3aa: CASSHLRDSLRETQYF
j_gene: TRBJ2-1; v_gene: TRBV27; d_gene: NA; abundance: NA; CDR3nt: TGTGCCAGCAGTTTCGGCGGGGTCTACGGTGAGCAGTTCTTC; CDR3aa: CASSFGGVYGEQFF
j_gene: TRBJ2-1; v_gene: TRBV11-2; d_gene: NA; abundance: NA; CDR3nt: TGTGCCAGCAGCCTCCTCGCCAGGGCCCTTTACAATGAGCAGTTCTTC; CDR3aa: CASSLLARALYNEQFF
j_gene: TRBJ1-1; v_gene: TRBV2; d_gene: TRBD1; abundance: few; CDR3nt: TGTGCCAGCAGAGGGAGTGTTGGGGACAGTGAAGCTTTCTTT; CDR3aa: CASRGSVGDSEAFF
j_gene: TRBJ2-7; v_gene: TRBV28; d_gene: TRBD2; abundance: NA; CDR3nt: TGTGCCAGCAGTAGCGGGAGTGCTTACGAGCAGTACTTC; CDR3aa: CASSSGSAYEQYF
j_gene: TRBJ2-7; v_gene: TRBV5-6; d_gene: NA; abundance: NA; CDR3nt: TGTGCCAGCAGCCCTACAGGATTCTCCTACGAGCAGTACTTC; CDR3aa: CASSPTGFSYEQYF
j_gene: TRBJ2-7; v_gene: TRBV7-6; d_gene: TRBD1; abundance: NA; CDR3nt: TGTGCCAGCAGCATCACCCGAGGGACAGGCTCCTACGAGCAGTACTTC; CDR3aa: CASSITRGTGSYEQYF
j_gene: TRBJ2-7; v_gene: TRBV10-3; d_gene: TRBD2; abundance: NA; CDR3nt: TGTGCCATCAGTGACCCCCGACTAGCGGGAGTAGCCGAGCAGTACTTC; CDR3aa: CAISDPRLAGVAEQYF